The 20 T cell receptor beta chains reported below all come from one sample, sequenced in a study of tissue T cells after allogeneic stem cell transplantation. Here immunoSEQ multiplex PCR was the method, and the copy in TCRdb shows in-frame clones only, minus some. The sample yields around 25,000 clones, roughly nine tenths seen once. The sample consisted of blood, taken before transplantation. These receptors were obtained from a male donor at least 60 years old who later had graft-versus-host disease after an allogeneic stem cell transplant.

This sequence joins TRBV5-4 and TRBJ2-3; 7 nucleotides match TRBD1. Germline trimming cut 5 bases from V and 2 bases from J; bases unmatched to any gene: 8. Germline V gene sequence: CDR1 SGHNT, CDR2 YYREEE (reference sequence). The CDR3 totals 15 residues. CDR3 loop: CASSHRDRFTDTQYF. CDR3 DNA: TGTGCCAGCAGTCACCGGGACAGATTCACAGATACGCAGTATTTT.

For the CDR3, the DNA is TGTGCCAGCAGCCCTTACGATGGCTACACCTTC. Encoded protein: CASSPYDGYTF. V is TRBV12-3 or TRBV12-4 and J is TRBJ1-2; D call uncertain. Trimming stripped 6 bases from V and 6 bases from J, with 8 bases between. The CDR3 covers 11 residues.

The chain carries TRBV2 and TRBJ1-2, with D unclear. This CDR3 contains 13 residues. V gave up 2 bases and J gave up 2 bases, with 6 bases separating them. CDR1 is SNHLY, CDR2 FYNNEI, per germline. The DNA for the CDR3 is TGTGCCAGCAGTGAATCAGGAAACTATGGCTACACCTTC. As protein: CASSESGNYGYTF.

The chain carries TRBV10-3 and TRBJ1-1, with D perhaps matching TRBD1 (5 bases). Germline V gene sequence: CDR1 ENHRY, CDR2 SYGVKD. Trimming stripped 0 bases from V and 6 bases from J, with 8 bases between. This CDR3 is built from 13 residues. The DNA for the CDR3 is TGTGCCATCAGTGAGTCGAGGGGCGCTGAAGCTTTCTTT. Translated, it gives CAISESRGAEAFF.

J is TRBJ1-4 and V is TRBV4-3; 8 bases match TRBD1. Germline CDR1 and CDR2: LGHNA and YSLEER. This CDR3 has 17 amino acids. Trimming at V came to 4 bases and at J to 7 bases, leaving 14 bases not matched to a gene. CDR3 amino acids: CASSLTHAGGLGEKLFF. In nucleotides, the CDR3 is TGCGCCAGCAGCCTTACCCACGCAGGGGGCCTGGGTGAAAAACTGTTTTTT.

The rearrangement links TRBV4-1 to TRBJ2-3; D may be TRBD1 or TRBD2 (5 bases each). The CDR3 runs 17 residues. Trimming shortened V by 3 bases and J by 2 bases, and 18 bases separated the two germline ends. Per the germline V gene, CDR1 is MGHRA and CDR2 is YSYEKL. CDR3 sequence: CASSHGGEAYVTDTQYF. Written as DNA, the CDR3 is TGCGCCAGCAGCCATGGGGGTGAGGCCTACGTCACAGATACGCAGTATTTT.

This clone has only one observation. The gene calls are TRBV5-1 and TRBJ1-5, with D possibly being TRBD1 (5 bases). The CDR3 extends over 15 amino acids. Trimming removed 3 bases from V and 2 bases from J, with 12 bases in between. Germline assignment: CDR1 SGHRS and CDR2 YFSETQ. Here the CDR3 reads CASSSVGGGNQPQHF. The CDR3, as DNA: TGCGCCAGCAGCTCGGTGGGGGGGGGCAATCAGCCCCAGCATTTT.

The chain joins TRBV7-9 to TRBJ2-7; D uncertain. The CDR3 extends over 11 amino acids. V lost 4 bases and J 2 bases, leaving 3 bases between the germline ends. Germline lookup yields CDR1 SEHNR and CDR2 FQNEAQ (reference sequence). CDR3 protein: CASSSPYEQYF. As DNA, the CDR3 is TGTGCCAGCAGCTCCCCCTACGAGCAGTACTTC.

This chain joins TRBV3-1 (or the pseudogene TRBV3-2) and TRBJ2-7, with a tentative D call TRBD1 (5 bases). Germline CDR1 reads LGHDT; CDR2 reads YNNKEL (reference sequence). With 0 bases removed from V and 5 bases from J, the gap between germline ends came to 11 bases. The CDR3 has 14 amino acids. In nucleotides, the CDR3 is TGTGCCAGCAGCCAAGACAGGGTGATCCACGAGCAGTACTTC. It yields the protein CASSQDRVIHEQYF.

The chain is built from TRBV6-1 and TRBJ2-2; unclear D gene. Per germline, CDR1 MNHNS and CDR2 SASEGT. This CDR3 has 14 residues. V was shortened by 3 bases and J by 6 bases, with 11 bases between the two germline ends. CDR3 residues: CASSETSAAGELFF. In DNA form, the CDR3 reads TGTGCCAGCAGTGAGACTTCGGCGGCCGGGGAGCTGTTTTTT.

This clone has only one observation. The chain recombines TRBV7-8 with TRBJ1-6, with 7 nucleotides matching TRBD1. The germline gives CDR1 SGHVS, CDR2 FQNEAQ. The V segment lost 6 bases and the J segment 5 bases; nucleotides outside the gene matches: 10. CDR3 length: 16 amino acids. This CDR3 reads CASRRQGTANNSPLHF. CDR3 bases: TGTGCCAGCAGAAGACAGGGAACGGCAAATAATTCACCCCTCCACTTT.

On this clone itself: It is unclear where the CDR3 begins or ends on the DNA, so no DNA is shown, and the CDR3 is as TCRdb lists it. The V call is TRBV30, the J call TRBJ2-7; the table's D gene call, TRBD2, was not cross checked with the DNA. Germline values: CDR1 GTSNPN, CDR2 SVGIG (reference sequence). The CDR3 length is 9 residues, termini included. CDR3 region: CASTLEQYF.

This CDR3 reads CSVPTPGATRAFF. CDR3 in DNA: TGCAGCGTTCCGACTCCAGGGGCCACGCGAGCTTTCTTT. This rearrangement joins TRBV29-1 to TRBJ1-1; D possibly corresponds to TRBD1 (6 bases). V was trimmed by 5 bases and J by 10 bases, leaving 20 bases between them. CDR3 length: 13 amino acids. Germline V lookup: CDR1 SQVTM, CDR2 ANQGSEA.

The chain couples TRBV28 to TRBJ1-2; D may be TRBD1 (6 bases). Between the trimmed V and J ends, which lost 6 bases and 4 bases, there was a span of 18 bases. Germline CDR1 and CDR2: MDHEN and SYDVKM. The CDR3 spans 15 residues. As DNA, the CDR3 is TGTGCCAGCAGCCCTATGGGGGGGCAGGGCTATGGCTACACCTTC. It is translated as CASSPMGGQGYGYTF.

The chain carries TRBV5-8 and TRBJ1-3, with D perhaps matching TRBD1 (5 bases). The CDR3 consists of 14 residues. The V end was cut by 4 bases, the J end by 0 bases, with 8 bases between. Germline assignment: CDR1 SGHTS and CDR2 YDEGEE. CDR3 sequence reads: CASSQGLSGNTIYF. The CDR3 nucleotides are TGTGCCAGCAGCCAGGGACTCTCTGGAAACACCATATATTTT.

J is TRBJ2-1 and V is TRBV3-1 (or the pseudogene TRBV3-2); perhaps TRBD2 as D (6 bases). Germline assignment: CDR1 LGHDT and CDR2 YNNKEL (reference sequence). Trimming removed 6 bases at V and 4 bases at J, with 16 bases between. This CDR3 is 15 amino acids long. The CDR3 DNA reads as TGTGCCAGCAGTCCACGGCGGGATATTTACAATGAGCAGTTCTTC. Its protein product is CASSPRRDIYNEQFF.

CDR3 region: CASSQVVGQGTMGELFF. The CDR3 nucleotides are TGCGCCAGCAGCCAAGTTGTGGGACAGGGTACGATGGGGGAGCTGTTTTTT. The genes are TRBV4-3 and TRBJ2-2, with 9 bases matching TRBD1. The CDR3 totals 17 residues. Germline loops: CDR1 LGHNA, CDR2 YSLEER. Losses at the gene ends were 1 base for V and 8 bases for J; bases not matched to a gene: 11.

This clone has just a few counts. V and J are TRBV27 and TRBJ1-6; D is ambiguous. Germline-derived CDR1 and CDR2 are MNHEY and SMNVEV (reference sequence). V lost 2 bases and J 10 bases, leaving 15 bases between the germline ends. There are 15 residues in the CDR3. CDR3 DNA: TGTGCCAGCAGTTTAAACTTGGCAGACTTCTCACCCCTCCACTTT. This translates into CASSLNLADFSPLHF.

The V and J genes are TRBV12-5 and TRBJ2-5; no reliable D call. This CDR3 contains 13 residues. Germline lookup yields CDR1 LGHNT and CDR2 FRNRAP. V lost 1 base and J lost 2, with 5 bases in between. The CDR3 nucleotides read TGTGCTAGTGGTTTGGGGCAGCAAGAGACCCAGTACTTC. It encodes CASGLGQQETQYF.

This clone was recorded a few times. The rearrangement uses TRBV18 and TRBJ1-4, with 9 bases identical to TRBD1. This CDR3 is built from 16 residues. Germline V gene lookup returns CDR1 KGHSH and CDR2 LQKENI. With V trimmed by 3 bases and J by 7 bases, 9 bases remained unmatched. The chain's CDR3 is CASSPQTGGAGEKLFF. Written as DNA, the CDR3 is TGTGCCAGCTCACCCCAAACAGGGGGCGCGGGTGAAAAACTGTTTTTT. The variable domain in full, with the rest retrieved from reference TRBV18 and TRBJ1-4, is NAGVMQNPRHLVRRRGQEARLRCSPMKGHSHVYWYRQLPEEGLKFMVYLQKENIIDESGMPKERFSAEFPKEGPSILRIQQVVRGDSAAYFCASSPQTGGAGEKLFFGSGTQLSVL.